Below are 30 T cell receptor beta chains sequenced from a single sample in a study of spatial heterogeneity in lung cancer (dated by TCRdb to about 2019). Libraries were built with 5' RACE. The instrument was a NextSeq 500. Using fastp at Q25 and MiXCR, TCRdb reprocessed the public reads and kept productive beta chains. Each CDR3 protein gets just one entry, which takes the most common genes and DNA from the rows behind it. The sample table shows around 9,800 distinct CDR3 sequences, and under 9.5% are seen once. The ten largest make up roughly a fifth of the sample. The time point label corresponds to: sample taken at primary tumor resection. Their target antigens are unknown. General conclusions and limits of the study: The tumor nonsynonymous mutation count correlated with the number of expanded intratumoral alpha and beta TCRs.

The input for sequencing was lung tumor tissue, taken at surgery. Every receptor here comes from a female donor with early-stage non-small cell lung cancer.

The sample holds many counts of this clonotype. The library was prepared for alpha chains; this beta chain is a stray read, so its frequency means little. V and J are TRBV28 and TRBJ1-5; D is undetermined. The V gene's germline CDR1 is MDHEN and CDR2 SYDVKM. The CDR3 length is 12 residues. V lost 6 bases, J lost 9 bases, and 12 bases lay in between. The CDR3 spells CASSRTWGPQHF. The CDR3 DNA follows: TGTGCCAGCAGCCGCACCTGGGGGCCCCAGCATTTT.

There are many counts of this clonotype. This beta chain represents an off-target read in a library built for alpha chains; its size is of limited meaning. This sequence joins TRBV14 and TRBJ1-4; D uncertain. V gave up 4 bases and J gave up 4 bases, with 10 bases separating them. This CDR3 has 14 residues. Looked up from germline, CDR1 is SGHDN and CDR2 is FVKESK. As DNA, the CDR3 is TGTGCCAGCAGCCCAGGAAACCTTAATGAAAAACTGTTTTTT. Protein sequence: CASSPGNLNEKLFF.

Concerning this clonotype itself: This beta chain represents an off-target read in a library built for alpha chains; its size is of limited meaning. V and J are TRBV12-3 or TRBV12-4 and TRBJ2-3, with 15 bases lining up with TRBD2. CDR3 length equals 18 residues. The trim removed 1 base at V and 2 bases at J, leaving 4 bases unmatched. CDR3 DNA: TGTGCCAGCAGTTTAGGGACTAGCGGGGGGGAGACCACAGATACGCAGTATTTT. Its translation: CASSLGTSGGETTDTQYF.

This clonotype is termed medium-sized. With the library built for alpha chains, this beta chain is off target and its frequency is not meaningful. The J gene is TRBJ2-7, the V gene TRBV25-1; 8 nucleotides agree with TRBD2. Germline V gene sequence: CDR1 MGHDK, CDR2 SYGVNS. V dropped 6 bases and J dropped 0; count of bases not matched to a gene: 7. The CDR3 is 15 residues long. The CDR3 sequence is CASRASGGSSYEQYF. In DNA, the CDR3 is TGTGCCAGCAGGGCCAGCGGGGGTTCCTCCTACGAGCAGTACTTC.

Within the sample, this clonotype is medium-sized. This beta chain slipped into a library made for alpha chains as a stray read, so its size is not meaningful. This chain connects TRBV7-3 to TRBJ2-2; D is undetermined. Looked up from germline, CDR1 is SGHTA and CDR2 is FQGTGA. This CDR3 comprises 13 residues. V lost 5 bases and J 0 bases, leaving 4 bases between the germline ends. CDR3 in DNA: TGTGCCAGCAGCCGAACGAACACCGGGGAGCTGTTTTTT. Its translation: CASSRTNTGELFF.

Turning to this clonotype: Because the library targeted alpha chains, this beta chain is an off-target read whose size means little. The chain recombines TRBV12-3 or TRBV12-4 with TRBJ2-7; 9 bases map to TRBD1. This CDR3 spans 15 amino acids. Germline trimming cut 5 bases from V and 6 bases from J; bases unmatched to any gene: 11. The CDR3 DNA follows: TGTGCCAGCAGTCAAAGCCGGGACAGGGTTAGCGAGCAGTACTTC. Amino acids: CASSQSRDRVSEQYF.

In its sample, this clonotype was seen many times. This beta chain is an off-target read within a library intended for alpha chains, so its frequency means little. The V call is TRBV20-1, the J call TRBJ1-6; D may be TRBD1 (5 bases). Germline-derived CDR1 and CDR2 are DFQATT and SNEGSKA (reference sequence). The V end lost 6 bases, the J end lost 6 bases, and 18 bases lay between the germline ends. The CDR3 is made up of 15 amino acids. The DNA for the CDR3 is TGCAGTGCCAGGTCCCGGGGCAAGGGTAATTCACCCCTCCACTTT. Its protein product is CSARSRGKGNSPLHF.

This clonotype appeared many times. Because this beta chain is a stray read in a library intended to capture alpha chains, its abundance should not be given much weight. The chain has TRBV5-1 and TRBJ2-2, with TRBD1 matching over 7 bases. The CDR3 spans 16 residues. V lost 4 bases, J lost 0 bases, and 6 bases stayed unmatched. Germline values: CDR1 SGHRS, CDR2 YFSETQ. The CDR3 DNA reads TGCGCCAGCAGCCCGAGGACAGGATCGAACACCGGGGAGCTGTTTTTT. This encodes CASSPRTGSNTGELFF.

This clonotype showed up many times. This beta chain is a stray sequence in a library constructed for alpha chains; its clone size is not meaningful. V usage is TRBV18 and J usage is TRBJ1-3; TRBD1 is a possible D gene (5 bases). V was clipped by 3 bases and J by 3 bases, with 9 bases between them. There are 14 residues in the CDR3. CDR1 and CDR2 (germline): KGHSH, LQKENI. As DNA, the CDR3 is TGTGCCAGCTCACCGGCCAGGGATGGAAACACCATATATTTT. Protein product: CASSPARDGNTIYF.

With respect to this clonotype: This may come from a read error, since a much larger clone is one base off. A library prepared for alpha chains yielded this beta chain as an off-target read; its size is of little meaning. The chain couples TRBV2 to TRBJ1-5; TRBD1 is a possible D gene (6 bases). Trimming shortened V by 4 bases and J by 0 bases, and 13 bases separated the two germline ends. Germline V gene sequence: CDR1 SNHLY, CDR2 FYNNEI. The CDR3 consists of 16 residues. The CDR3: CASSADRTRSNQPQHF. DNA for the CDR3: TGTGCCAGCAGTGCCGACAGGACACGTAGCAATCAGCCCCAGCATTTT.

In this sample, this clonotype turned up many times. This beta chain appears as a stray read in a library generated for alpha chains; its size is not informative. The chain recombines TRBV5-4 with TRBJ1-1, with D possibly matching TRBD1 (6 bases). The CDR3 loop spans 14 amino acids. From germline, CDR1 is SGHNT and CDR2 YYREEE (reference sequence). The V end was cut by 1 base, the J end by 7 bases, with 14 bases between. CDR3 in DNA: TGTGCCAGCAGCTTGCCCAGGGGTCGCGGTGAAGCTTTCTTT. As protein: CASSLPRGRGEAFF.

This clonotype was detected ten times or more. A library prepared for alpha chains yielded this beta chain as an off-target read; its size is of little meaning. The chain is built from TRBV27 and TRBJ2-3, with 8 nucleotides matching TRBD2. Germline CDR1 reads MNHEY; CDR2 reads SMNVEV (reference sequence). Unmatched junction bases numbered 4, after V lost 3 bases and J lost 2 bases. The CDR3 contains 15 residues. The CDR3 DNA is TGTGCCAGCAGTTTGCGGGGGGCCGCCACAGATACGCAGTATTTT. Amino acids: CASSLRGAATDTQYF.

This clonotype was recorded many times. Being off target in a library aimed at alpha chains, this beta chain has a size of little meaning. The chain employs TRBV20-1 and TRBJ1-2; D ambiguous. V lost 6 bases and J lost 4, with 15 bases in between. The CDR3 has 13 residues. The germline V gene has CDR1 DFQATT and CDR2 SNEGSKA (reference sequence). In DNA, the CDR3 is TGCAGTGCCACCCCCTCACCTGCCTATGGCTACACCTTC. It codes for CSATPSPAYGYTF.

This clonotype has at least ten counts. The size of this beta chain means little, since it is a stray read in a library made for alpha chains. The chain employs TRBV14 and TRBJ2-1; 8 positions match TRBD2. Germline values: CDR1 SGHDN, CDR2 FVKESK. The CDR3 spans 13 residues. Trimming at V came to 3 bases and at J to 11 bases, leaving 6 bases not matched to a gene. The CDR3 loop reads CASSQRSGGQQFF. CDR3 in DNA: TGTGCCAGCAGCCAGAGGAGCGGGGGTCAGCAGTTCTTC.

This clonotype has ten or more counts. The library was prepared for alpha chains; this beta chain is a stray read, so its frequency means little. The CDR3 DNA sequence: TGCAGCGTTGAAGGGGGGGCGGGAGTCGATACGCAGTATTTT. It specifies CSVEGGAGVDTQYF. The chain recombines TRBV29-1 with TRBJ2-3; TRBD2 might be the D (7 bases). The length of the CDR3 is 14 residues. V lost 1 base, J lost 6 bases, and 14 bases lay in between. Germline lookup yields CDR1 SQVTM and CDR2 ANQGSEA.

This clonotype came up many times. With the library built for alpha chains, this beta chain is off target and its frequency is not meaningful. This rearrangement joins TRBV28 to TRBJ2-3, with TRBD2 matching 12 bases. This CDR3 has 15 amino acids. V shed 7 bases, J shed 1 base, and the junction held 3 bases outside the gene matches. CDR1 and CDR2 from the germline V gene are MDHEN and SYDVKM. The CDR3 region has the DNA TGTGCCAGCACTAGCGGGGGGGCGGGCACAGATACGCAGTATTTT. It encodes CASTSGGAGTDTQYF.

This clonotype showed up just a few times. This beta chain was picked up by a library intended for alpha chains and is off target, so its count carries little meaning. This sequence joins TRBV2 and TRBJ2-5; D call uncertain. Per the germline V gene, CDR1 is SNHLY and CDR2 is FYNNEI. The V end lost 1 base, the J end lost 6 bases, and 9 bases lay between the germline ends. CDR3 length equals 13 residues. The CDR3 is CASSEEQSKTQYF. The DNA for the CDR3 is TGTGCCAGCAGTGAAGAACAGTCTAAGACCCAGTACTTC. The full variable domain, with the rest looked up from reference TRBV2 and TRBJ2-5, is EPEVTQTPSHQVTQMGQEVILRCVPISNHLYFYWYRQILGQKVEFLVSFYNNEISEKSEIFDDQFSVERPDGSNFTLKIRSTKLEDSAMYFCASSEEQSKTQYFGPGTRLLVL.

This clonotype was seen repeatedly, ten times or more. This beta chain turned up in a library designed for alpha chains; as an off-target read, its abundance says little. The chain recombines TRBV7-3 with TRBJ2-1; TRBD2 is a possible D gene (6 bases). This CDR3 comprises 17 residues. Looked up from germline, CDR1 is SGHTA and CDR2 is FQGTGA. Trimming removed 2 bases at V and 7 bases at J, with 21 bases between. Here the CDR3 DNA reads TGTGCCAGCAGCTTAGGAGGGCCCGGACTAAAGGCGAATGAGCAGTTCTTC. Protein: CASSLGGPGLKANEQFF.

In this sample, this clonotype turned up many times. The library was designed around alpha chains, so this beta chain is a stray read whose abundance carries little weight. The chain employs TRBV2 and TRBJ2-5; D unclear. The V gene lost 2 bases and the J gene lost 5 bases, with 3 bases spanning the gap. This CDR3 has 11 residues. Germline V gene data show CDR1 as SNHLY and CDR2 as FYNNEI. The CDR3 is CASSEYETQYF. For the CDR3, the DNA is TGTGCCAGCAGTGAATATGAGACCCAGTACTTC.

This clonotype was picked up many times. This beta chain represents an off-target read in a library built for alpha chains; its size is of limited meaning. V and J are TRBV25-1 and TRBJ1-4, with D possibly matching TRBD1 (5 bases). With 2 bases removed from V and 8 bases from J, the gap between germline ends came to 12 bases. CDR1 MGHDK and CDR2 SYGVNS come from the germline V gene. The CDR3 sequence is 14 residues long. DNA of the CDR3: TGTGCCAGCAGTGAAGGCAGGGTGGGCGAAAAACTGTTTTTT. Translation: CASSEGRVGEKLFF. Based on the CDR3 plus reference TRBV25-1 and TRBJ1-4, the full variable domain is EADIYQTPRYLVIGTGKKITLECSQTMGHDKMYWYQQDPGMELHLIHYSYGVNSTEKGDLSSESTVSRIRTEHFPLTLESARPSHTSQYLCASSEGRVGEKLFFGSGTQLSVL.

In this sample, this clonotype turned up many times. The library was built for alpha chains, so this beta chain is an off-target read and its size means little. The chain uses TRBV28 and TRBJ2-7, with 9 positions matching TRBD2. The V gene end was trimmed by 2 bases and the J gene end by 4 bases; junction bases not matched to a gene: 12. The CDR3 spans 17 residues. Per germline, CDR1 MDHEN and CDR2 SYDVKM. For the CDR3, the DNA is TGTGCCAGCAGTTTACCCCGCGGCGGGGGGGCCAGGTACGAGCAGTACTTC. This translates into CASSLPRGGGARYEQYF.

This clonotype was seen many times. This beta chain represents an off-target read in a library built for alpha chains; its size is of limited meaning. As DNA, the CDR3 is TGTGCCACTACGCCCGAGTCAGATACGCAGTATTTT. Encoded protein: CATTPESDTQYF. The V gene is TRBV6-1, the J gene TRBJ2-3; unclear D gene. CDR3 length: 12 residues. Germline lookup yields CDR1 MNHNS and CDR2 SASEGT. V was cut by 10 bases and J by 4 bases, with 12 bases left in between.

Many counts were recorded for this clonotype. Within a library made for alpha chains, this beta chain is off target, and its count is uninformative. V usage is TRBV4-3 and J usage is TRBJ2-5; 9 positions match TRBD1. Germline V gene data show CDR1 as LGHNA and CDR2 as YSLEER. J was trimmed by 5 bases and V by 0 bases; bases with no gene match: 7. CDR3 size: 16 residues. CDR3 protein: CASSQDGGQGGETQYF. The CDR3 DNA reads as TGCGCCAGCAGCCAAGATGGGGGACAGGGCGGCGAGACCCAGTACTTC.

This clonotype is deemed medium-sized (0.01 to 0.1%). Little can be read into the size of this beta chain, an off-target read in a library designed for alpha chains. This chain joins TRBV2 and TRBJ1-6; D is ambiguous. V lost 3 bases to trimming and J lost 7 bases, with 19 bases between them. The CDR3 sequence is 17 residues long. The germline gives CDR1 SNHLY, CDR2 FYNNEI. The CDR3 spells CASSENRRRRHNSPLHF. CDR3 sequence (DNA): TGTGCCAGCAGTGAGAACCGTCGACGCCGACACAATTCACCCCTCCACTTT. Full variable domain (remainder filled in from reference TRBV2 and TRBJ1-6): EPEVTQTPSHQVTQMGQEVILRCVPISNHLYFYWYRQILGQKVEFLVSFYNNEISEKSEIFDDQFSVERPDGSNFTLKIRSTKLEDSAMYFCASSENRRRRHNSPLHFGNGTRLTVT.

Concerning this clonotype itself: Because the library targeted alpha chains, this beta chain is an off-target read whose size means little. The V gene is TRBV29-1, the J gene TRBJ1-2, with a tentative D call TRBD1 (6 bases). CDR3 length equals 11 residues. The germline V gene has CDR1 SQVTM and CDR2 ANQGSEA. V was shortened by 7 bases and J by 0 bases, with 6 bases between the two germline ends. The CDR3 sequence is CSGQANYGYTF. The CDR3 coding sequence is TGCAGCGGACAGGCTAACTATGGCTACACCTTC.

This clonotype is termed medium-sized. This beta chain appears as a stray read in a library generated for alpha chains; its size is not informative. V gene TRBV20-1 combines with J gene TRBJ1-1; 12 bases agree with TRBD1. V lost 2 bases and J lost 3; bases outside the gene matches: 7. CDR3 size: 16 residues. CDR1 DFQATT and CDR2 SNEGSKA come from the germline V gene (reference sequence). The CDR3 region is CSARSGDRGRDTEAFF. DNA of the CDR3: TGCAGTGCTAGAAGCGGGGACAGGGGGCGCGACACTGAAGCTTTCTTT.

This clonotype was observed at least ten times. The library was designed around alpha chains, so this beta chain is a stray read whose abundance carries little weight. J is TRBJ2-5 and V is TRBV14; the D is unclear. V was pared by 1 base and J by 9 bases, with 6 bases between. The CDR3 has 11 residues. The germline gives CDR1 SGHDN, CDR2 FVKESK. CDR3 residues: CASSQGQPQYF. The CDR3 DNA is TGTGCCAGCAGCCAAGGGCAGCCCCAGTACTTC.

This clonotype was observed at least ten times. Little can be read into the size of this beta chain, an off-target read in a library designed for alpha chains. The chain recombines TRBV15 with TRBJ1-3; a possible D gene is TRBD1 (5 bases). CDR3 length: 15 residues. The germline V gene has CDR1 LNHNV and CDR2 YYDKDF (reference sequence). The V gene lost 0 bases and the J gene lost 4 bases, with 10 bases spanning the gap. The CDR3 is CATSRDRQGGNTIYF. CDR3 nucleotides: TGTGCCACCAGCAGAGATCGCCAGGGAGGAAACACCATATATTTT.

This clonotype was seen many times. This beta chain is a stray sequence in a library constructed for alpha chains; its clone size is not meaningful. The chain combines TRBV5-1 with TRBJ2-3; D is unclear. V lost 4 bases and J lost 0, with 9 bases in between. Germline V gives CDR1 SGHRS, CDR2 YFSETQ. The CDR3 is made up of 14 amino acids. CDR3 nucleotides: TGCGCCAGCAGCGCCGCGGACAGCACAGATACGCAGTATTTT. Its translation is CASSAADSTDTQYF.

This clonotype was picked up many times. Found in a library prepared for alpha chains, this beta chain is an off-target read, and its abundance has little meaning. The chain joins TRBV7-9 to TRBJ1-6, with unresolved D. Trimming left V 2 bases short and J 0 bases short, with 11 bases between. The CDR3 is 17 amino acids. CDR1 is SEHNR, CDR2 FQNEAQ, per germline (reference sequence). CDR3 DNA sequence: TGTGCCAGCAGCTTAATCGGGTCAGTCTCCTATAATTCACCCCTCCACTTT. This translates into CASSLIGSVSYNSPLHF.